This is a list of T cell receptor beta chains from one sample in a study of blood T cell repertoires in COVID-19. Here immunoSEQ multiplex PCR was the method, and the copy in TCRdb shows in-frame clones only, minus some. The data hold about 180,000 clones, with around 89% observed a single time. Sequences were obtained from peripheral blood. The receptors stem from a man aged 18-30 years who had recovered from COVID-19. The CDR3 runs from the conserved cysteine through the conserved F or W. D genes are given only for firm matches. Where a row states a size, it is once, few, many or the class of an expanded clone; other rows omit it.

J,V,size,D,length,CDR3,DNA
TRBJ1-1,TRBV6-5,NA,TRBD1,14,CATRDRDVNTEAFF,TGTGCCACTAGAGACAGGGACGTGAACACTGAAGCTTTCTTT
TRBJ1-3,TRBV6-2/TRBV6-3,once,NA,15,CASSYERGSGNTIYF,TGTGCCAGCAGTTACGAACGGGGCTCTGGAAACACCATATATTTT
TRBJ2-1,TRBV18,NA,TRBD2,15,CASFLAGGPGNEQFF,TGTGCCAGCTTCCTAGCGGGAGGGCCTGGTAATGAGCAGTTCTTC
TRBJ2-2,TRBV27,few,TRBD2,17,CASRPPRLATNTGELFF,TGTGCCAGCAGACCCCCCAGACTAGCCACGAACACCGGGGAGCTGTTTTTT
TRBJ2-5,TRBV5-4,NA,TRBD2,15,CASSSGLAGGETQYF,TGTGCCAGCAGCTCTGGACTAGCGGGAGGAGAGACCCAGTACTTC
TRBJ2-5,TRBV12-3/TRBV12-4,NA,NA,12,CASSWQGETQYF,TGTGCCAGCAGTTGGCAGGGCGAGACCCAGTACTTC
TRBJ2-2,TRBV9,few,NA,15,CASSVGQGNTGELFF,TGTGCCAGCAGCGTAGGCCAGGGGAACACCGGGGAGCTGTTTTTT
TRBJ2-1,TRBV19,NA,TRBD1,15,CASSRGGTGGDEQFF,TGTGCCAGTAGTAGGGGCGGGACAGGGGGCGATGAGCAGTTCTTC
TRBJ1-5,TRBV19,NA,TRBD1,14,CASSWVTGDQPQHF,TGTGCCAGCAGCTGGGTAACAGGGGATCAGCCCCAGCATTTT
TRBJ1-2,TRBV20-1,NA,NA,11,CSASPVYGYTF,TGCAGTGCTAGTCCGGTATATGGCTACACCTTC
TRBJ1-1,TRBV30,NA,TRBD1,16,CAWRDKRQGKNTEAFF,TGTGCCTGGAGGGATAAAAGACAGGGGAAGAACACTGAAGCTTTCTTT
TRBJ2-7,TRBV12-3/TRBV12-4,NA,TRBD1,12,CASLLGGGEQYF,TGTGCCAGCCTCCTAGGGGGCGGCGAGCAGTACTTC
TRBJ1-5,TRBV4-3,NA,NA,13,CASSQGPNQPQHF,TGCGCCAGCAGCCAAGGTCCTAATCAGCCCCAGCATTTT
TRBJ1-1,TRBV5-8,NA,NA,13,CASSWGLNTEAFF,TGTGCCAGCAGCTGGGGGCTGAACACTGAAGCTTTCTTT
TRBJ2-7,TRBV11-2,NA,NA,15,CASSLSPTETYEQYF,TGTGCCAGCAGCTTATCCCCGACAGAGACCTACGAGCAGTACTTC
TRBJ1-1,TRBV5-1,once,NA,14,CASSLVGSNTEAFF,TGCGCCAGCAGCTTGGTGGGCAGTAACACTGAAGCTTTCTTT
TRBJ2-3,TRBV4-3,NA,TRBD1,16,CASSPGTGGFTDTQYF,TGCGCCAGCAGCCCAGGGACAGGGGGCTTCACAGATACGCAGTATTTT
TRBJ2-2,TRBV7-9,NA,TRBD1,14,CATDRVINTGELFF,TGTGCCACCGACAGGGTAATTAACACCGGGGAGCTGTTTTTT
TRBJ1-1,TRBV18,NA,NA,12,CASELRNTEAFF,TGTGCCAGCGAGTTAAGGAACACTGAAGCTTTCTTT
TRBJ1-3,TRBV5-1,NA,NA,15,CASSLAIGTGNTIYF,TGCGCCAGCAGCTTGGCAATCGGTACTGGAAACACCATATATTTT
TRBJ1-6,TRBV9,NA,NA,13,CASSPRQNSPLHF,TGTGCCAGCAGCCCCCGACAGAATTCACCCCTCCACTTT
TRBJ2-7,TRBV7-4,once,TRBD2,14,CASSSWEGPYEQYF,TGTGCCAGCAGCTCCTGGGAGGGCCCCTACGAGCAGTACTTC
TRBJ1-1,TRBV9,NA,NA,13,CASSGGGNTEAFF,TGTGCCAGCAGCGGCGGAGGGAACACTGAAGCTTTCTTT
TRBJ2-1,TRBV15,NA,TRBD1,14,CATIRDRGDNEQFF,TGTGCCACCATAAGGGACAGGGGAGACAATGAGCAGTTCTTC
TRBJ1-2,TRBV6-5,NA,NA,12,CASSYSGVGYTF,TGTGCCAGCAGTTACTCCGGGGTTGGCTACACCTTC
TRBJ2-1,TRBV7-9,NA,TRBD2,17,CASSFGLAGPSYNEQFF,TGTGCCAGCAGCTTCGGACTAGCGGGACCGTCCTACAATGAGCAGTTCTTC
TRBJ1-1,TRBV7-9,NA,NA,12,CAGGGGLHEAFF,TGTGCCGGGGGTGGGGGCTTGCATGAGGCTTTCTTT
TRBJ2-1,TRBV19,NA,NA,15,CASSIEMRGPNEQFF,TGTGCCAGTAGTATCGAGATGCGGGGCCCCAATGAGCAGTTCTTC
TRBJ1-6,TRBV7-2,NA,NA,17,CASSLVRGVGYNSPLHF,TGTGCCAGCAGCTTAGTGCGGGGAGTAGGGTATAATTCACCCCTCCACTTT
TRBJ1-1,TRBV7-8,once,TRBD1,15,CASSRFRDRSFGAFF,TGTGCCAGCAGCCGCTTCCGGGACAGGTCTTTCGGAGCTTTCTTT
TRBJ1-1,TRBV29-1,NA,TRBD1,13,CSVEVGTASEAFF,TGCAGCGTTGAAGTAGGGACAGCTTCTGAAGCTTTCTTT
TRBJ1-1,TRBV7-2,NA,NA,14,CASSLAVGYTEAFF,TGTGCCAGCAGCTTAGCCGTCGGGTACACTGAAGCTTTCTTT
TRBJ1-6,TRBV9,once,NA,16,CASSAASVTLNSPLHF,TGTGCCAGCAGCGCCGCCTCGGTTACTCTGAATTCACCCCTCCACTTT
TRBJ2-7,TRBV6-1,NA,NA,13,CASSDVSAREQYF,TGTGCCAGCAGTGATGTCAGCGCCCGCGAGCAGTACTTC
TRBJ1-1,TRBV6-5,NA,NA,16,CASSYSGGRVNTEAFF,TGTGCCAGCAGTTACTCGGGGGGGCGGGTGAACACTGAAGCTTTCTTT
TRBJ1-3,TRBV4-2,many,NA,13,CASSQQAGNTIYF,TGTGCCAGCAGCCAGCAGGCCGGAAACACCATATATTTT
TRBJ2-7,TRBV12-3/TRBV12-4,once,NA,12,CASSRGSTEQYF,TGTGCCAGCAGCCGAGGATCAACCGAGCAGTACTTC
TRBJ1-2,TRBV3-1/TRBV3-2,once,NA,14,CASSQERRSRGYTF,TGTGCCAGCAGCCAAGAGAGGAGGTCCCGGGGCTACACCTTC
TRBJ2-1,TRBV11-3,NA,TRBD2,14,CASNPGLGRDEQFF,TGTGCCAGCAACCCGGGACTAGGTCGCGATGAGCAGTTCTTC
TRBJ2-3,TRBV20-1,NA,NA,11,CSATTENTQYF,TGCAGTGCTACGACTGAGAATACGCAGTATTTT
TRBJ2-6,TRBV6-6,NA,NA,13,CASLGSGANVLTF,TGTGCCAGCCTCGGCTCTGGGGCCAACGTCCTGACTTTC